One T cell receptor (beta chain) is described in this entry. The target antigen is unknown. The V gene end was trimmed by 6 bases and the J gene end by 13 bases; junction bases not matched to a gene: 5. Germline V gene data show CDR1 as SNHLY and CDR2 as FYNNEI. The CDR3 covers 11 residues. The sample originates from a study of cytomegalovirus exposure and HLA in healthy donors. Healthy bone marrow donors supplied every sample. Findings of the study overall: An analysis done earlier found most TCR beta V segments productive about 87% or about 30% of the time. Confirmation was obtained in vitro that a few CMV-associated chains are specific for CMV antigens. Indistinguishability led to the exclusion of some V segments, TRBV6-2 and TRBV6-3 included.

The PCR had 60 Vbeta and 13 Jbeta primers. Sequencing used immunoSEQ multiplex PCR; TCRdb keeps in-frame clones, though not all of them. The sample lists around 130,000 clones; 77% were seen once. The sample taken for sequencing was PBMCs. The sequence was obtained from a woman in her sixties or seventies in good health and CMV-seronegative. This rearrangement joins TRBV2 to TRBJ2-3, with TRBD2 matching over 9 bases. CDR3 DNA sequence: TGTGCCAGCAGGGAGCGGGGGGTGGAGTATTTT. Protein: CASRERGVEYF.